This TCR beta chain was identified in a study of CD8 T cells in Susac syndrome. The CDR3 is 17 amino acids. CDR1 and CDR2 (germline): SEHNR, FQNEAQ (reference sequence). With 5 bases clipped from V and 3 bases from J, the junction kept 14 bases outside the gene matches. TEMRA cells were FACS-enriched, while CD8+ and CD4+ T cells were negatively isolated. Random hexamers were used to reverse transcribe the RNA input (about 0.45 to 1 ug). TCRdb analysed the immunoSEQ multiplex PCR reads with MiXCR anew, one entry per CDR3 protein. The repertoire holds about 280,000 distinct CDR3 sequences, about 88% seen once, with about 0.11% in the top ten.

The specimen was CD8+ T cells from PBMCs. The J gene is TRBJ2-7, the V gene TRBV7-9; 9 bases are shared with TRBD2. The sequence derives from a human donor with multiple sclerosis. CDR3 loop: CASSHPIAGTSFYEQYF. In DNA form, the CDR3 reads TGTGCCAGCAGCCACCCAATCGCCGGGACTAGCTTCTACGAGCAGTACTTC.